The 27 T cell receptor beta chains below were found in one sample sequenced in a study of cytomegalovirus exposure and HLA in healthy donors. Primers for the PCR totalled 60 Vbeta and 13 Jbeta. The table came from immunoSEQ multiplex PCR; TCRdb's copy has only in-frame clones and leaves some out. The data show around 180,000 clones, 70% to 80% seen once. Sequencing was done on a sample of PBMCs. The receptors originated from a man in his fifties or sixties in good health and CMV-seronegative.

The V gene is TRBV6-1, the J gene TRBJ1-5, with D maybe TRBD1 (5 bases). This CDR3 is 17 amino acids long. V was cut by 3 bases and J by 3 bases, with 18 bases left in between. CDR1 MNHNS and CDR2 SASEGT come from the germline V gene. CDR3 amino acids: CASSDPRGAVPNQPQHF. The CDR3 region has the DNA TGTGCCAGCAGTGACCCCCGTGGGGCTGTACCCAATCAGCCCCAGCATTTT.

The V call is TRBV6-6, the J call TRBJ1-6; D unresolved. Germline V gene lookup returns CDR1 MNHNY and CDR2 SVGAGI (reference sequence). V lost 6 bases and J 11 bases, leaving 14 bases between the germline ends. This CDR3 is built from 13 residues. The CDR3 spells CASSPLSEAPLHF. CDR3 in DNA: TGTGCCAGCAGCCCCCTATCGGAGGCACCCCTCCACTTT.

This chain's CDR3 is CATSRPSLRNTEAFF. The DNA of the CDR3 is TGTGCCACCAGCAGGCCATCCTTGCGGAACACTGAAGCTTTCTTT. The chain couples TRBV15 to TRBJ1-1; no definite D call. The germline V gene encodes CDR1 LNHNV and CDR2 YYDKDF (reference sequence). Trimming removed 3 bases from V and 1 base from J, with 12 bases in between. The CDR3 sequence is 15 residues long.

In nucleotides, the CDR3 is TGTGCCAGCAGACGTTGGAGGGGCGTGGAGACCCAGTACTTC. Translated: CASRRWRGVETQYF. This chain uses TRBV6-6 with TRBJ2-5; TRBD2 is a possible D gene (6 bases). Trimming shortened V by 6 bases and J by 5 bases, and 16 bases separated the two germline ends. The length of the CDR3 is 14 residues. The germline CDR1 and CDR2 sequences are MNHNY and SVGAGI (reference sequence).

V and J are TRBV7-9 and TRBJ2-1; tentative D call: TRBD2 (6 bases). The CDR3 contains 16 residues. The germline V and J ends were trimmed by 5 bases and 6 bases, with 20 bases remaining between them. CDR1 is SEHNR, CDR2 FQNEAQ, per germline (reference sequence). CDR3 amino acids: CASSTYSGTNTNEQFF. The CDR3 nucleotides are TGTGCCAGCAGCACCTATAGCGGAACCAACACCAATGAGCAGTTCTTC.

This clone was counted between two and nine times. The V and J genes are TRBV5-5 and TRBJ1-6; 7 nucleotides match TRBD1. V was pared by 0 bases and J by 10 bases, with 7 bases of the junction left unmatched. CDR3 length: 15 amino acids. The germline V gene encodes CDR1 SGHKS and CDR2 YYEKEE (reference sequence). The CDR3 DNA reads TGTGCCAGCAGCTTGGTTACAGGGGATATCTCACCCCTCCACTTT. It codes for CASSLVTGDISPLHF.

The chain is built from TRBV27 and TRBJ2-7; a possible D gene is TRBD1 (6 bases). V was cut by 6 bases and J by 2 bases, with 14 bases left in between. CDR1 is MNHEY and CDR2 is SMNVEV in the germline V gene (reference sequence). The CDR3 covers 14 residues. CDR3 DNA sequence: TGTGCCAGCAGCTCTACGGGACACACCTACGAGCAGTACTTC. It is translated as CASSSTGHTYEQYF.

The V gene is TRBV15, the J gene TRBJ1-5, with TRBD1 as a possible D gene (5 bases). From germline, CDR1 is LNHNV and CDR2 YYDKDF (reference sequence). V dropped 2 bases and J dropped 3 bases, with 11 bases sitting between them. The CDR3 has 15 residues. The CDR3 protein is CATSRPDRINQPQHF. In DNA form, the CDR3 reads TGTGCCACCAGCAGACCCGACAGAATCAATCAGCCCCAGCATTTT. Supplemented by reference TRBV15 and TRBJ1-5, the full variable domain reads DAMVIQNPRYQVTQFGKPVTLSCSQTLNHNVMYWYQQKSSQAPKLLFHYYDKDFNNEADTPDNFQSRRPNTSFCFLDIRSPGLGDTAMYLCATSRPDRINQPQHFGDGTRLSIL.

The chain uses TRBV5-1 and TRBJ1-5; TRBD1 matches at 9 bases. V lost 4 bases to trimming and J lost 5 bases; unmatched junction nucleotides: 10. Germline values: CDR1 SGHRS, CDR2 YFSETQ. The CDR3 has 16 amino acids. For the CDR3, the DNA is TGCGCCAGCAGCCGGAGGGACAGGGCGACTTATCAGCCCCAGCATTTT. Amino acid sequence: CASSRRDRATYQPQHF.

The chain combines TRBV7-2 with TRBJ1-1; 8 positions agree with TRBD1. The V segment lost 3 bases and the J segment 5 bases; nucleotides outside the gene matches: 11. Germline V gives CDR1 SGHTA, CDR2 FQGNSA. The CDR3 is made up of 16 amino acids. In DNA, the CDR3 is TGTGCCAGCAGCTTGGGCAGGGGGCGCGAAAGGACTGAAGCTTTCTTT. Translating it yields CASSLGRGRERTEAFF.

This clone was found a few times. The chain couples TRBV27 to TRBJ1-4; 7 bases agree with TRBD1. The trim removed 6 bases at V and 4 bases at J, leaving 11 bases unmatched. This CDR3 has 16 residues. Germline V gene data show CDR1 as MNHEY and CDR2 as SMNVEV (reference sequence). The CDR3 sequence: CASRVTGRLFNEKLFF. CDR3 in DNA: TGTGCCAGCAGGGTGACAGGGCGGCTATTTAATGAAAAACTGTTTTTT.

This clone was detected only a few times. This chain links TRBV6-5 with TRBJ1-1; 7 nucleotides align to TRBD1. The CDR3 has 15 amino acids. V lost 0 bases and J lost 4; bases outside the gene matches: 5. Germline CDR1 reads MNHEY; CDR2 reads SVGAGI. As DNA, the CDR3 is TGTGCCAGCAGTTACTCTGGCAGGGGGACCACTGAAGCTTTCTTT. Encoded protein: CASSYSGRGTTEAFF.

This chain uses TRBV19 with TRBJ2-3; D is uncertain. CDR3 length equals 12 residues. Per the germline V gene, CDR1 is LNHDA and CDR2 is SQIVND (reference sequence). V was pared by 4 bases and J by 3 bases, with 5 bases between. CDR3 sequence reads: CASSTMTDTQYF. The CDR3 DNA reads as TGTGCCAGTAGTACCATGACAGATACGCAGTATTTT.

The genes are TRBV7-3 and TRBJ2-1, with 9 nucleotides matching TRBD2. V lost 3 bases and J lost 4; bases outside the gene matches: 7. The CDR3 spans 16 residues. Germline V lookup: CDR1 SGHTA, CDR2 FQGTGA. DNA of the CDR3: TGTGCCAGCAGCTTGGGGAGAAGCGGGGGGTACAATGAGCAGTTCTTC. Translated, it gives CASSLGRSGGYNEQFF.

This clone was detected only once. This chain links TRBV19 with TRBJ1-2; 10 bases line up with TRBD1. This CDR3 is 14 amino acids long. Germline V gene lookup returns CDR1 LNHDA and CDR2 SQIVND (reference sequence). The ends lost 6 bases at V and 2 bases at J; junction bases unmatched: 3. The CDR3 DNA reads TGTGCCAGTAGGGACAGGGGGGCCAACTATGGCTACACCTTC. As protein: CASRDRGANYGYTF. Filled out from reference TRBV19 and TRBJ1-2, the complete variable domain reads DGGITQSPKYLFRKEGQNVTLSCEQNLNHDAMYWYRQDPGQGLRLIYYSQIVNDFQKGDIAEGYSVSREKKESFPLTVTSAQKNPTAFYLCASRDRGANYGYTFGSGTRLTVV.

This chain uses TRBV14 with TRBJ1-4, with D possibly matching TRBD1 (6 bases). The CDR3 loop spans 15 amino acids. Germline assignment: CDR1 SGHDN and CDR2 FVKESK. Trimming took 4 bases from V and 5 from J, leaving 14 bases between them. CDR3 residues: CASSLDPDRNEKLFF. The CDR3 nucleotides are TGTGCCAGCAGCCTAGACCCGGACAGAAATGAAAAACTGTTTTTT.

This clone has more than one count but fewer than ten. V usage is TRBV5-4 and J usage is TRBJ2-3; tentatively, D is TRBD1 (6 bases). This CDR3 spans 12 amino acids. The V gene lost 3 bases and the J gene lost 9 bases, with 11 bases spanning the gap. Germline assignment: CDR1 SGHNT and CDR2 YYREEE (reference sequence). This CDR3 is CASSSPQGTQYF. The CDR3 nucleotides read TGTGCCAGCAGCTCCCCCCAGGGGACGCAGTATTTT.

The V call is TRBV9, the J call TRBJ2-3, with no clear D. The CDR3 extends over 14 amino acids. Germline loops: CDR1 SGDLS, CDR2 YYNGEE. Trimming removed 0 bases from V and 2 bases from J, with 7 bases in between. The CDR3: CASSVVQNTDTQYF. The CDR3 DNA sequence: TGTGCCAGCAGCGTAGTCCAAAACACAGATACGCAGTATTTT.

The chain has TRBV15 and TRBJ2-3, with 11 bases aligning to TRBD1. The germline V gene encodes CDR1 LNHNV and CDR2 YYDKDF (reference sequence). This CDR3 comprises 18 residues. Trimming at V came to 0 bases and at J to 3 bases, leaving 8 bases not matched to a gene. CDR3 sequence reads: CATSRDRTGGVRTDTQYF. CDR3 nucleotides: TGTGCCACCAGCAGAGATCGGACAGGGGGCGTTCGTACAGATACGCAGTATTTT.

The rearrangement uses TRBV4-1 and TRBJ1-2; 9 nucleotides agree with TRBD1. The V gene's germline CDR1 is MGHRA and CDR2 YSYEKL. V lost 1 base to trimming and J lost 2 bases; unmatched junction nucleotides: 2. This CDR3 has 15 amino acids. CDR3 bases: TGCGCCAGCAGCCAAGTAACAGGGGGCAACTATGGCTACACCTTC. This translates into CASSQVTGGNYGYTF.

This chain joins TRBV13 and TRBJ2-3; TRBD2 agrees at 9 bases. With 5 bases clipped from V and 2 bases from J, the junction kept 11 bases outside the gene matches. Germline V gives CDR1 PRHDT, CDR2 FYEKMQ (reference sequence). The CDR3 runs to 17 residues. CDR3: CASSRKFLAGPTDTQYF. The CDR3, as DNA: TGTGCCAGCAGCCGAAAGTTCCTAGCGGGGCCCACAGATACGCAGTATTTT.

The J gene is TRBJ1-4, the V gene TRBV25-1, with 9 nucleotides matching TRBD1. This CDR3 has 14 amino acids. Germline V lookup: CDR1 MGHDK, CDR2 SYGVNS. After removal of 6 bases from V and 11 bases from J, the junction contained 10 bases not matched to a gene. CDR3 loop: CASSGRTGGGKLFF. The CDR3 nucleotides are TGTGCCAGCAGCGGACGAACAGGGGGCGGTAAACTGTTTTTT.

The chain recombines TRBV29-1 with TRBJ2-1, with a weak D call TRBD2 (5 bases). The CDR3 runs 13 residues. In germline, CDR1 is SQVTM, CDR2 ANQGSEA. V was cut by 4 bases and J by 0 bases, with 7 bases left in between. The CDR3 sequence is CSVGGSSYNEQFF. The CDR3 DNA is TGCAGCGTTGGTGGGAGCTCCTACAATGAGCAGTTCTTC.

This rearrangement joins TRBV18 to TRBJ1-2, with 8 positions matching TRBD1. V shed 4 bases, J shed 4 bases, and the junction held 5 bases outside the gene matches. The CDR3 sequence is 14 residues long. Germline lookup yields CDR1 KGHSH and CDR2 LQKENI. The chain's CDR3 is CASSQEDRVYGYTF. The CDR3 coding sequence is TGTGCCAGCTCACAAGAGGACAGGGTCTATGGCTACACCTTC.

The chain has TRBV7-2 and TRBJ1-5; TRBD1 agrees at 11 bases. The V and J ends lost 4 bases and 4 bases, in that order; junction bases with no gene match: 3. CDR1 SGHTA and CDR2 FQGNSA come from the germline V gene. This CDR3 is built from 15 residues. The CDR3 protein is CASSYGTGGNQPQHF. As DNA, the CDR3 is TGTGCCAGCAGCTATGGGACAGGGGGGAATCAGCCCCAGCATTTT.

A few counts support this clone. This rearrangement joins TRBV5-1 to TRBJ1-1, with D possibly TRBD1 on 5 matching bases. Germline V gene lookup returns CDR1 SGHRS and CDR2 YFSETQ. V lost 4 bases to trimming and J lost 0 bases, with 13 bases between them. The CDR3 loop spans 15 amino acids. The CDR3 protein is CASSLLGHMNTEAFF. DNA for the CDR3: TGCGCCAGCAGCCTCCTAGGACATATGAACACTGAAGCTTTCTTT.

This chain joins TRBV7-9 and TRBJ1-5; D is unresolved. Germline CDR1 is SEHNR and CDR2 is FQNEAQ (reference sequence). This CDR3 contains 15 residues. V lost 4 bases and J lost 11, with 21 bases in between. CDR3: CASSSGTSENKAQHF. The DNA of the CDR3 is TGTGCCAGCAGCTCAGGAACGTCAGAGAATAAGGCCCAGCATTTT.